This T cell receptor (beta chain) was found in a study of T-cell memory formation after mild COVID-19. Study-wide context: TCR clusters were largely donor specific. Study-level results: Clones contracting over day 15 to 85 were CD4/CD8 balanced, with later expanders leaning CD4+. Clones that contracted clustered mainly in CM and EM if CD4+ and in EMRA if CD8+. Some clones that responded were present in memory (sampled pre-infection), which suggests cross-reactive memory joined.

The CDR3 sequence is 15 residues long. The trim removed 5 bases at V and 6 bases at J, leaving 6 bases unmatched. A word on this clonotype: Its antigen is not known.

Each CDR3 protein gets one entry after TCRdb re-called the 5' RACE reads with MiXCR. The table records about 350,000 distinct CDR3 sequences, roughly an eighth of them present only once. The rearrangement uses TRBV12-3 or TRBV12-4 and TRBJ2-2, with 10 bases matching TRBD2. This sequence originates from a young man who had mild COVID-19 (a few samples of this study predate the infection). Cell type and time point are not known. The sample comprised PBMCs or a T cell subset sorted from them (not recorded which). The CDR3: CASSVSGGAAGELFF. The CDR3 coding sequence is TGTGCCAGCAGTGTAAGCGGGGGGGCCGCCGGGGAGCTGTTTTTT.